Below, 31 T cell receptor beta chains from the same sample are listed, as sequenced in a study of blood T cells in healthy people across ages. PCR was performed a second time for about 7 to 12 cycles using a sample-barcoded 5' primer and a J-beta primer mix. TCRdb redid the calling of the 5' RACE reads with MiXCR, one entry per CDR3 protein. The sample lists about 1 million distinct CDR3 sequences, 35% to 50% occurring once. Sample: blood. These receptors all stem from a woman aged 60-70 years in good health.

As for this clonotype: A read error may account for a junction end that differs from germline. V gene TRBV4-1 combines with J gene TRBJ2-1; no definite D call. Germline values: CDR1 MGHRA, CDR2 YSYEKL. This CDR3 comprises 13 residues. The CDR3: CASSQTTYSEQFF. For the CDR3, the DNA is TGCGCCAGCAGCCAGACGACGTACAGTGAGCAGTTCTTC.

As DNA, the CDR3 is TGTGCCATCAGTGAGTCGGGACAGGGCAGAAATGAAAAACTGTTTTTT. Translating it yields CAISESGQGRNEKLFF. The chain combines TRBV10-3 with TRBJ1-4; 9 nucleotides align to TRBD1. Germline assignment: CDR1 ENHRY and CDR2 SYGVKD. Trimming removed 0 bases from V and 5 bases from J; junction bases left unmatched: 4. The CDR3 has 16 residues.

Only a few counts were recorded for this clonotype. This chain uses TRBV7-2 with TRBJ2-5, with unresolved D. V gave up 1 base and J gave up 5 bases, with 14 bases separating them. The CDR3 contains 15 residues. The germline CDR1 and CDR2 sequences are SGHTA and FQGNSA. This CDR3 is CASSLVTLGLETQYF. CDR3 nucleotides: TGTGCCAGCAGCTTAGTTACGTTGGGCCTGGAGACCCAGTACTTC.

This chain uses TRBV27 with TRBJ1-1; D remains unclear. Trimming removed 2 bases at V and 4 bases at J, with 14 bases between. Germline V gives CDR1 MNHEY, CDR2 SMNVEV (reference sequence). The CDR3 totals 15 residues. CDR3 bases: TGTGCCAGCAGTTTAGGGCGGAGTGGGCGCACTGAAGCTTTCTTT. The encoded protein is CASSLGRSGRTEAFF.

In its sample, this clonotype was seen a few times. The genes are TRBV13 and TRBJ2-5; the D gene is possibly TRBD2 (6 bases). Trimming removed 5 bases at V and 0 bases at J, with 22 bases between. The CDR3 has 18 residues. CDR1 is PRHDT and CDR2 is FYEKMQ in the germline V gene (reference sequence). The CDR3, as DNA: TGTGCCAGCAGCCCTACCCGATTTAGCGGAGATAACCAAGAGACCCAGTACTTC. It is translated as CASSPTRFSGDNQETQYF. Full variable domain (outside the CDR3, taken from reference TRBV13 and TRBJ2-5): AAGVIQSPRHLIKEKRETATLKCYPIPRHDTVYWYQQGPGQDPQFLISFYEKMQSDKGSIPDRFSAQQFSDYHSELNMSSLELGDSALYFCASSPTRFSGDNQETQYFGPGTRLLVL.

This chain joins TRBV28 and TRBJ2-6; D is possibly TRBD2 (6 bases). This CDR3 region has 15 residues. Germline V gene sequence: CDR1 MDHEN, CDR2 SYDVKM. Trimming took off 11 bases at V and 2 bases at J, with 16 bases between the two ends. CDR3 residues: CAAGPRDAGANVLTF. CDR3 bases: TGTGCCGCGGGACCGAGAGACGCTGGGGCCAACGTCCTGACTTTC.

This clonotype turned up a few times. The J gene is TRBJ2-1, the V gene TRBV20-1, with D possibly TRBD2 on 6 matching bases. Germline lookup yields CDR1 DFQATT and CDR2 SNEGSKA (reference sequence). This CDR3 region has 15 residues. The germline V and J ends were trimmed by 6 bases and 6 bases, with 21 bases remaining between them. In nucleotides, the CDR3 is TGCAGTGCGAGTCTCCCTGGGACTGGTGCCAATGAGCAGTTCTTC. Translation gives CSASLPGTGANEQFF.

The rearrangement joins TRBV27 to TRBJ1-2, with D maybe TRBD1 (6 bases). The CDR3 length is 15 residues. V lost 4 bases to trimming and J lost 0 bases, with 12 bases between them. Germline CDR1 is MNHEY and CDR2 is SMNVEV (reference sequence). CDR3 DNA: TGTGCCAGCAGTTACCAGGACAGACCTAACTATGGCTACACCTTC. Protein product: CASSYQDRPNYGYTF.

The CDR3 spells CASSFWREGQNEQFF. The CDR3, as DNA: TGTGCCAGCAGTTTTTGGCGGGAGGGCCAGAATGAGCAGTTCTTC. The chain is built from TRBV12-3 or TRBV12-4 and TRBJ2-1, with TRBD2 matching over 9 bases. V dropped 3 bases and J dropped 7; count of bases not matched to a gene: 7. This CDR3 comprises 15 residues.

The sample holds a few counts of this clonotype. The CDR3 region is CASSSDPRIRTQYF. CDR3 DNA sequence: TGTGCCAGCAGCTCAGACCCTAGGATTCGGACCCAGTACTTC. V usage is TRBV28 and J usage is TRBJ2-5, with D uncertain. This CDR3 spans 14 amino acids. Germline V CDR1 and CDR2: MDHEN, SYDVKM. V was pared by 6 bases and J by 7 bases, with 18 bases between. The variable domain in full, with the rest retrieved from reference TRBV28 and TRBJ2-5, is DVKVTQSSRYLVKRTGEKVFLECVQDMDHENMFWYRQDPGLGLRLIYFSYDVKMKEKGDIPEGYSVSREKKERFSLILESASTNQTSMYLCASSSDPRIRTQYFGPGTRLLVL.

The chain combines TRBV20-1 with TRBJ2-5; no clear D. V lost 1 base to trimming and J lost 2 bases, with 8 bases between them. CDR1 is DFQATT, CDR2 SNEGSKA, per germline (reference sequence). This CDR3 comprises 13 residues. The CDR3 sequence is CSARVQIQETQYF. CDR3 bases: TGCAGTGCTAGAGTGCAGATTCAAGAGACCCAGTACTTC.

The chain recombines TRBV7-9 with TRBJ1-2, with a possible D match to TRBD1 (6 bases). CDR3 length equals 15 residues. V was shortened by 0 bases and J by 6 bases, with 14 bases between the two germline ends. Germline CDR1 SEHNR, CDR2 FQNEAQ (reference sequence). The CDR3 bases are TGTGCCAGCAGCTTAGCATCAACAGGGACACATGGCTACACCTTC. Its translation: CASSLASTGTHGYTF.

In this sample, this clonotype turned up a few times. This sequence joins TRBV6-2 or TRBV6-3 and TRBJ2-1; the match to TRBD2 covers 9 bases. V lost 6 bases, J lost 4 bases, and 7 bases stayed unmatched. Germline V CDR1 and CDR2: MNHEY, SVGEGT. This CDR3 has 15 amino acids. The CDR3 spells CASSFGTSPYNEQFF. CDR3 DNA sequence: TGTGCCAGCAGCTTTGGGACTAGCCCGTACAATGAGCAGTTCTTC.

The chain uses TRBV28 and TRBJ1-6, with 7 nucleotides matching TRBD1. V shed 6 bases and J 9 bases; nucleotides not matched to a gene: 5. In germline, CDR1 is MDHEN, CDR2 SYDVKM. This CDR3 has 13 residues. DNA for the CDR3: TGTGCCAGCAGCACGACAGGGCGTTCACCCCTCCACTTT. This translates into CASSTTGRSPLHF.

This clonotype has only a few counts. V gene TRBV28 combines with J gene TRBJ2-3; TRBD1 matches at 9 bases. With 6 bases clipped from V and 2 bases from J, the junction kept 12 bases outside the gene matches. Germline-derived CDR1 and CDR2 are MDHEN and SYDVKM. The CDR3 is 17 residues long. Here the CDR3 reads CASRTSGQGTNTDTQYF. CDR3 DNA sequence: TGTGCCAGCAGGACCTCTGGACAGGGGACCAACACAGATACGCAGTATTTT.

This clonotype showed up just a few times. The CDR3 loop is CSGEVGGTDTQYF. The CDR3 DNA reads as TGCAGCGGGGAGGTTGGGGGCACAGATACGCAGTATTTT. The chain has TRBV29-1 and TRBJ2-3; D is possibly TRBD2 (6 bases). Trimming left V 7 bases short and J 1 base short, with 12 bases between. The CDR3 loop spans 13 amino acids. CDR1 and CDR2 from the germline V gene are SQVTM and ANQGSEA.

The V call is TRBV20-1, the J call TRBJ2-3; D may be TRBD1 or TRBD2 (6 bases each). This CDR3 spans 12 amino acids. From germline, CDR1 is DFQATT and CDR2 SNEGSKA (reference sequence). Trimming cost V 6 bases and J 8 bases, with 15 bases left between them. CDR3 amino acids: CSAPRSGATQYF. For the CDR3, the DNA is TGCAGTGCCCCGCGGTCGGGGGCTACGCAGTATTTT.

V gene TRBV7-6 combines with J gene TRBJ1-2; TRBD1 agrees at 7 bases. There are 13 residues in the CDR3. The ends lost 6 bases at V and 8 bases at J; junction bases unmatched: 9. Germline V CDR1 and CDR2: SGHVS, FNYEAQ. The CDR3 region is CASRPDRARGYTF. The CDR3 nucleotides read TGTGCCAGCAGACCCGACAGGGCTAGAGGCTACACCTTC.

The rearrangement joins TRBV19 to TRBJ2-3, with a weak D call TRBD1 (6 bases). V was cut by 3 bases and J by 5 bases, with 15 bases left in between. CDR1 and CDR2 (germline): LNHDA, SQIVND (reference sequence). CDR3 length: 15 residues. Here the CDR3 reads CASSIVAGVGDTQYF. The CDR3 nucleotides read TGTGCCAGTAGTATTGTAGCAGGGGTTGGAGATACGCAGTATTTT.

This chain links TRBV7-2 with TRBJ2-1; 11 bases agree with TRBD2. The V gene's germline CDR1 is SGHTA and CDR2 FQGNSA. The J segment lost 4 bases and the V segment lost 1 base, leaving 3 bases of the junction unmatched. The CDR3 spans 16 residues. CDR3: CASSLGTSGPYNEQFF. CDR3 sequence (DNA): TGTGCCAGCAGCTTAGGGACTAGCGGGCCTTACAATGAGCAGTTCTTC.

The chain employs TRBV12-3 or TRBV12-4 and TRBJ2-2, with D possibly being TRBD1 or TRBD2 (7 bases each). Between the trimmed V and J ends, which lost 3 bases and 0 bases, there was a span of 14 bases. This CDR3 has 17 residues. CDR3 bases: TGTGCCAGCAGTTTTTGGGGAGGGGGCTCGAACACCGGGGAGCTGTTTTTT. Its protein product is CASSFWGGGSNTGELFF.

This clonotype was recorded a few times. The chain couples TRBV2 to TRBJ2-5; D gene unclear. The CDR3 is made up of 14 amino acids. Germline-derived CDR1 and CDR2 are SNHLY and FYNNEI. Trimming removed 2 bases at V and 5 bases at J, with 12 bases between. The CDR3 sequence: CASSESIGVETQYF. CDR3 sequence (DNA): TGTGCCAGCAGTGAATCAATAGGAGTGGAGACCCAGTACTTC.

This chain connects TRBV7-2 to TRBJ1-2; D unclear. The CDR3 totals 14 residues. The V gene lost 5 bases and the J gene lost 4 bases, with 14 bases spanning the gap. Germline CDR1 SGHTA, CDR2 FQGNSA. CDR3 in amino acids: CASSPRAGPYGYTF. The CDR3 DNA reads as TGTGCCAGCAGCCCGAGAGCAGGCCCCTATGGCTACACCTTC.

The V gene is TRBV29-1, the J gene TRBJ2-2; 10 positions match TRBD2. J was trimmed by 0 bases and V by 0 bases; bases with no gene match: 1. Germline CDR1 SQVTM, CDR2 ANQGSEA. This CDR3 region has 16 residues. The CDR3 nucleotides read TGCAGCGTTGAAGATGGACTAGCGGCGAACACCGGGGAGCTGTTTTTT. It encodes CSVEDGLAANTGELFF.

This clonotype was seen a few times. V and J are TRBV4-2 and TRBJ2-7; D is unclear. Trimming pared 0 bases from V and 3 bases from J, leaving 12 bases between. The CDR3 is 15 residues long. Germline CDR1 and CDR2: LGHNA and YNFKEQ. CDR3 region: CASSQDSKVFYEQYF. Here the CDR3 DNA reads TGTGCCAGCAGCCAAGATTCGAAAGTATTCTACGAGCAGTACTTC.

The chain is built from TRBV11-2 and TRBJ2-7; unclear D gene. The J call may be faulty, since TRBJ2-5 better matches the DNA end. The germline V gene encodes CDR1 SGHAT and CDR2 FQNNGV. This CDR3 has 14 amino acids. The CDR3 reads CASSLDKVGQTQYF. In DNA, the CDR3 is TGTGCCAGCAGCTTAGATAAAGTTGGTCAGACCCAGTACTTC.

This sequence joins TRBV4-1 and TRBJ1-2, with a weak D call TRBD1 (5 bases). V lost 0 bases and J lost 8, with 10 bases in between. CDR1 and CDR2 from the germline V gene are MGHRA and YSYEKL. The CDR3 extends over 13 amino acids. CDR3 coding DNA: TGCGCCAGCAGCCAAGAGGGGCGGAACGGCTACACCTTC. Amino acids: CASSQEGRNGYTF.

This clonotype was seen many times. The chain uses TRBV29-1 and TRBJ2-2; TRBD1 aligns across 12 bases. The CDR3 covers 16 residues. J gave up 2 bases and V 6 bases, and 7 bases lay outside the gene matches. Germline V gives CDR1 SQVTM, CDR2 ANQGSEA. CDR3 sequence reads: CSVAGTGGVNTGELFF. The CDR3 nucleotides are TGCAGCGTCGCCGGGACAGGGGGCGTAAACACCGGGGAGCTGTTTTTT.

V and J are TRBV27 and TRBJ2-1; D is perhaps TRBD2 (5 bases). V gave up 8 bases and J gave up 0 bases, with 20 bases separating them. Germline-derived CDR1 and CDR2 are MNHEY and SMNVEV (reference sequence). CDR3 length: 17 residues. CDR3 sequence: CASRTFGLTSSYNEQFF. As DNA, the CDR3 is TGTGCCAGCCGGACCTTCGGACTGACGAGCTCCTACAATGAGCAGTTCTTC.

In its sample, this clonotype was seen a few times. V gene TRBV20-1 combines with J gene TRBJ1-2; D gene unclear. This CDR3 region has 12 residues. V was pared by 2 bases and J by 1 base, with 5 bases between. Germline CDR1 is DFQATT and CDR2 is SNEGSKA (reference sequence). The CDR3 DNA reads as TGCAGTGCTAGACTCGATAACTATGGCTACACCTTC. This codes for CSARLDNYGYTF.

This clonotype showed up just a few times. The chain combines TRBV6-6 with TRBJ2-7, with unresolved D. Between the trimmed V and J ends, which lost 9 bases and 5 bases, there was a span of 11 bases. This CDR3 has 11 residues. CDR1 is MNHNY, CDR2 SVGAGI, per germline (reference sequence). CDR3 nucleotide sequence: TGTGCCAGTACCGATTCCCACGAGCAGTACTTC. Residues: CASTDSHEQYF.